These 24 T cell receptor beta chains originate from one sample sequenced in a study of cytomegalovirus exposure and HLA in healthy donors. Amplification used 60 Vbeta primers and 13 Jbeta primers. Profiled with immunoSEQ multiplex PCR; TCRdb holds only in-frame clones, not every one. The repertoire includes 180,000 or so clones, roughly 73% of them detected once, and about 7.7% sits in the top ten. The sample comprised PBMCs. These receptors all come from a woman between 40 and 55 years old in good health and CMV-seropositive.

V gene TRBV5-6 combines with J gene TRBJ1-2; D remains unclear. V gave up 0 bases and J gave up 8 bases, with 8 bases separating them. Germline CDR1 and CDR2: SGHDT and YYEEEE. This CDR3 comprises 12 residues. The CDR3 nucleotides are TGTGCCAGCAGCTTGGCCCTACTCGGCTACACCTTC. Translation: CASSLALLGYTF.

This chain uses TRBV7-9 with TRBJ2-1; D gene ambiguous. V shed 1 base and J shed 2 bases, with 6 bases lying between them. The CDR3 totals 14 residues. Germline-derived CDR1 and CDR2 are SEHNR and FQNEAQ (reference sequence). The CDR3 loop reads CASSLEQTYNEQFF. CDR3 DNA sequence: TGTGCCAGCAGCTTAGAACAGACCTACAATGAGCAGTTCTTC.

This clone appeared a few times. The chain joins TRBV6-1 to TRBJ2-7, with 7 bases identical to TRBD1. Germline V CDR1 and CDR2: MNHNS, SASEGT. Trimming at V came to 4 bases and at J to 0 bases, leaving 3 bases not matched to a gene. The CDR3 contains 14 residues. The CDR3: CASSGDSLSYEQYF. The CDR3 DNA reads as TGTGCCAGCAGTGGGGACAGTCTCTCCTACGAGCAGTACTTC.

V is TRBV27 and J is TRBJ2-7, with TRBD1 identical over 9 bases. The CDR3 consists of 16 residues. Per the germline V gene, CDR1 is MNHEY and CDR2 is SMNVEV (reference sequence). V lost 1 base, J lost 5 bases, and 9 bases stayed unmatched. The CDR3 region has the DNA TGTGCCAGCAGTTTATGGGCGGGACAGGGTGGTAACGAGCAGTACTTC. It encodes CASSLWAGQGGNEQYF.

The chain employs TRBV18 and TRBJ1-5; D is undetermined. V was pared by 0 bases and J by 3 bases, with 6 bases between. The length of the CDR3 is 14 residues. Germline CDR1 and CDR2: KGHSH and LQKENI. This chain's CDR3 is CASSPPGPNQPQHF. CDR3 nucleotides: TGTGCCAGCTCACCACCGGGCCCCAATCAGCCCCAGCATTTT.

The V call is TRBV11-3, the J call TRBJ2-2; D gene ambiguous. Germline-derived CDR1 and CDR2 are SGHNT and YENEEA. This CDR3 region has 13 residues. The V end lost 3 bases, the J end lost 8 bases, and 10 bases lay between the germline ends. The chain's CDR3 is CASSLTVRGELFF. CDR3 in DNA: TGTGCCAGCAGCTTGACTGTGCGTGGGGAGCTGTTTTTT.

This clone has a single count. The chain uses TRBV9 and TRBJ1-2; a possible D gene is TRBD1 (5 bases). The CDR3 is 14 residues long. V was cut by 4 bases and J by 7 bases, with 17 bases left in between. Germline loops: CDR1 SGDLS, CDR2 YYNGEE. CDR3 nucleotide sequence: TGTGCCAGCAGCAACTACCCCACAGGATCTGGCTACACCTTC. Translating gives CASSNYPTGSGYTF.

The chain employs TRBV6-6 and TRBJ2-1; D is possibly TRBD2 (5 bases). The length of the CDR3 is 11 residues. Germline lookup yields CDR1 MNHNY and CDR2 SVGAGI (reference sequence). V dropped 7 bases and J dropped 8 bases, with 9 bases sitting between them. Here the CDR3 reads CASKLVHEQFF. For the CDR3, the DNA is TGTGCCAGCAAACTAGTCCATGAGCAGTTCTTC.

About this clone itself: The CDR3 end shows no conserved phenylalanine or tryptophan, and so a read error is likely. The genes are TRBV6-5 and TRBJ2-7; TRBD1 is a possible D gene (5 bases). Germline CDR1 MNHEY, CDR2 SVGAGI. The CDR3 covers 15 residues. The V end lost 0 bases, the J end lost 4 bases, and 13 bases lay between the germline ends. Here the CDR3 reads CASSYSSRQIYEQYL. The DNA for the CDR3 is TGTGCCAGCAGTTACTCGAGTAGACAGATTTACGAGCAGTACCTC.

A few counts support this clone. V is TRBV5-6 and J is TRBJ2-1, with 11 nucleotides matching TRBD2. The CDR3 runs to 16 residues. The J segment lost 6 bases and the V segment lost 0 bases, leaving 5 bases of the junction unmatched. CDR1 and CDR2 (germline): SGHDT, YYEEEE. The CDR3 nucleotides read TGTGCCAGCAGCTTGGGGGGGCTAGCGGGAGGCAATGAGCAGTTCTTC. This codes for CASSLGGLAGGNEQFF.

DNA for the CDR3: TGTGCCAGCAGCTGGACAGACAACACCGGGGAGCTGTTTTTT. This gives the protein CASSWTDNTGELFF. This rearrangement joins TRBV7-9 to TRBJ2-2; a weak D match, TRBD1 (6 bases). Germline V gene lookup returns CDR1 SEHNR and CDR2 FQNEAQ (reference sequence). V was cut by 4 bases and J by 2 bases, with 8 bases left in between. This CDR3 comprises 14 residues. Filled out from reference TRBV7-9 and TRBJ2-2, the complete variable domain reads DTGVSQNPRHKITKRGQNVTFRCDPISEHNRLYWYRQTLGQGPEFLTYFQNEAQLEKSRLLSDRFSAERPKGSFSTLEIQRTEQGDSAMYLCASSWTDNTGELFFGEGSRLTVL.

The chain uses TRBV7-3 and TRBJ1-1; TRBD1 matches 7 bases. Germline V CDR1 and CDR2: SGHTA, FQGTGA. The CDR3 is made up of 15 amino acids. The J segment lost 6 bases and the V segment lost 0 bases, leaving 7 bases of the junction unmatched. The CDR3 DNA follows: TGTGCCAGCAGCTTAACGGCCTTGACAGGGTCTGAAGCTTTCTTT. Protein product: CASSLTALTGSEAFF.

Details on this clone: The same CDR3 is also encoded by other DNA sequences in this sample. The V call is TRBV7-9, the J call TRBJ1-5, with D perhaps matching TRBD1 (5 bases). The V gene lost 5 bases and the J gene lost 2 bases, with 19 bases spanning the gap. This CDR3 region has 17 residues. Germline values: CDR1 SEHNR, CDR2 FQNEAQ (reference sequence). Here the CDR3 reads CASSLNGGVGGNQPQHF. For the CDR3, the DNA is TGTGCCAGCAGCCTCAACGGAGGGGTTGGTGGCAATCAGCCCCAGCATTTT.

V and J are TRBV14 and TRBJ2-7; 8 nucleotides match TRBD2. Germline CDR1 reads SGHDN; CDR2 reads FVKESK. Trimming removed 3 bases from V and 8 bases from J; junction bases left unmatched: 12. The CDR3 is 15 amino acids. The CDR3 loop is CASSHTSGIGGKQYF. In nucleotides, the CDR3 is TGTGCCAGCAGCCATACTAGCGGTATAGGGGGAAAGCAGTACTTC.

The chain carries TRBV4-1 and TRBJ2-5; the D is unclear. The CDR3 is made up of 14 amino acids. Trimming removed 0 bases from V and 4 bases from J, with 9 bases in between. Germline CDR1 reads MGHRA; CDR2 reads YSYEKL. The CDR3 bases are TGCGCCAGCAGCCAAGATCCGTTCGGAGAGACCCAGTACTTC. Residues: CASSQDPFGETQYF.

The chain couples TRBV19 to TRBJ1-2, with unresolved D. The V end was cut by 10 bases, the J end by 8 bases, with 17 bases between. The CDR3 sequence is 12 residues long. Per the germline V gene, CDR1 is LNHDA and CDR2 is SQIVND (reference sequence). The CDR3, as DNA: TGTGCCACAGTTGGAGGCCAGTACGGCTACACCTTC. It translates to CATVGGQYGYTF.

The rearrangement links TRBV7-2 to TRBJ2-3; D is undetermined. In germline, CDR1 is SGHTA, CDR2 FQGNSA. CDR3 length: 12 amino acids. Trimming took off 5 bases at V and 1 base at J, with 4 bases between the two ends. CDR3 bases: TGTGCCAGCAGCACTGGCACAGATACGCAGTATTTT. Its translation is CASSTGTDTQYF. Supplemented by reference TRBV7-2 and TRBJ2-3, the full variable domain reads GAGVSQSPSNKVTEKGKDVELRCDPISGHTALYWYRQSLGQGLEFLIYFQGNSAPDKSGLPSDRFSAERTGGSVSTLTIQRTQQEDSAVYLCASSTGTDTQYFGPGTRLTVL.

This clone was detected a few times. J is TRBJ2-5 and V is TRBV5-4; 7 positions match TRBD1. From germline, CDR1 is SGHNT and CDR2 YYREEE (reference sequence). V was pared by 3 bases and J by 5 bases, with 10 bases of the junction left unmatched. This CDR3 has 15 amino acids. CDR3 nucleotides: TGTGCCAGCAGCTCGAAGGGACAGACCTTGGAGACCCAGTACTTC. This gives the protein CASSSKGQTLETQYF.

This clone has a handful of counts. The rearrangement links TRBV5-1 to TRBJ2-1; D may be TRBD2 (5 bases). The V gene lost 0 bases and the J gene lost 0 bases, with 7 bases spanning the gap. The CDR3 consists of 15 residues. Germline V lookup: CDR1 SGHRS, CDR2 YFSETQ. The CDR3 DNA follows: TGCGCCAGCAGCTTGGTAGGGAGCTCCTACAATGAGCAGTTCTTC. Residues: CASSLVGSSYNEQFF.

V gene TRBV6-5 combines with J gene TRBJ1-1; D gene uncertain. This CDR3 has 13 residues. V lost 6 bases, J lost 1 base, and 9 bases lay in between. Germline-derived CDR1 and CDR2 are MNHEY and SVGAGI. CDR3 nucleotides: TGTGCCAGCAGCACTGGTGAGAACACTGAAGCTTTCTTT. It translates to CASSTGENTEAFF.

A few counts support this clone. This CDR3 reads CASKLAGGEQYF. The CDR3 DNA follows: TGTGCCAGCAAACTAGCGGGAGGTGAGCAGTACTTC. The chain carries TRBV6-6 and TRBJ2-7; 12 nucleotides line up with TRBD2. The germline V gene encodes CDR1 MNHNY and CDR2 SVGAGI (reference sequence). The CDR3 spans 12 residues. V lost 7 bases and J lost 7; bases outside the gene matches: 2.

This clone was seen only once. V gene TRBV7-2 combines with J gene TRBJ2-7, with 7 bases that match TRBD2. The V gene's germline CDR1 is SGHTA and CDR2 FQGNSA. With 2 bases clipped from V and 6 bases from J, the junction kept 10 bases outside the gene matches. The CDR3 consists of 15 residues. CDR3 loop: CASSLSGAQLREQYF. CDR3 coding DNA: TGTGCCAGCAGCTTAAGCGGGGCCCAGCTGCGCGAGCAGTACTTC.

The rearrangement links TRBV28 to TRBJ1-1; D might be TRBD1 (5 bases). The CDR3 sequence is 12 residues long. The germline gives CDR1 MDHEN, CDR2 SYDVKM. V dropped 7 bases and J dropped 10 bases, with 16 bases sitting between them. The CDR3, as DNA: TGTGCCAGCATCACAAACGGGGGAGGAGCTTTCTTT. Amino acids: CASITNGGGAFF.

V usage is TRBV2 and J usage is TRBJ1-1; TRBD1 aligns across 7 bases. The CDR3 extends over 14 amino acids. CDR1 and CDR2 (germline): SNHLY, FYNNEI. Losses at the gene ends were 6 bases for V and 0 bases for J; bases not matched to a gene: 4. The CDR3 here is CASRGDSMNTEAFF. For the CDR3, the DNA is TGTGCCAGCAGAGGGGACAGTATGAACACTGAAGCTTTCTTT.